This T cell receptor (beta chain) was documented in a study of CD8+ T cells in alopecia areata. Study at large: Twice daily, treated patients received 5 to 10 mg of oral tofacitinib. Study results and caveats: Alopecia totalis/universalis scalp especially showed more expanded CD8+ clones than normal scalp. One nonresponder makes the tie between baseline CD8+ expansion and response uncertain. Among the top 100, expanded CD8+ clones, as well as scalp clonality, were significantly decreased by tofacitinib.

Extracted RNA was reverse transcribed into cDNA, the sequencing template. Sequenced by immunoSEQ multiplex PCR; TCRdb stores in-frame clones only, minus some. The sample has 150,000 to 200,000 clones, roughly 62% seen once. As to treatment: oral pan-JAK inhibitor, 5-10 mg twice daily. There are 14 residues in the CDR3. The V gene lost 0 bases and the J gene lost 1 base, with 7 bases spanning the gap. The germline V gene has CDR1 SGHRS and CDR2 YFSETQ. With respect to this clone: Its antigen is currently unknown.

The chain is built from TRBV5-1 and TRBJ1-1; D is uncertain. This receptor was identified in a human donor with alopecia areata. The material was CD8+ T cells sorted from blood, obtained at week 24, from a patient treated with tofacitinib. DNA of the CDR3: TGCGCCAGCAGCTTGGGGGAAGGGAACACTGAAGCTTTCTTT. Translating it yields CASSLGEGNTEAFF.